The subject of this entry is one T cell receptor (beta chain). Its specificity is unknown. Unique-molecular-identifier-tagged TCR beta cDNA libraries were used. One entry per CDR3 protein, called by TCRdb with MiXCR from the PCR reads. The sample carries about 820,000 distinct CDR3 sequences, 53% recorded once. The data stem from a study of post-analysis software for immune sequencing data. Trimming took off 5 bases at V and 9 bases at J, with 9 bases between the two ends. This CDR3 has 11 residues. CDR1 SGHRS and CDR2 YFSETQ come from the germline V gene. Study observations and caveats: The F measure placed samples prepared in the same batch into strongly shared clusters. Controls showed lower frequencies than patients for a handful of TRBV segments, and TRBV5-6, TRBV5-1 and TRBV20-1 were among these.

Sequencing was done on a sample of blood. The receptor's source is a girl aged 10 to 17 with multiple sclerosis. The chain employs TRBV5-1 and TRBJ2-1, with TRBD1 as a possible D gene (6 bases). Written as DNA, the CDR3 is TGCGCCAGCAGGGGGGCCGTTGAGCAGTTCTTC. Translating it yields CASRGAVEQFF.